The rows below give T cell receptor beta chains drawn from one sample of a study of blood T cell repertoires in COVID-19. This table comes from immunoSEQ multiplex PCR, and its TCRdb copy is limited to in-frame clones, with some not included. The sample contains around 21,000 clones, roughly 89% of which appear only once. Sequences were obtained from peripheral blood. These receptors originate from an elderly woman with active COVID-19. The CDR3 runs from the conserved cysteine through the conserved F or W. The D gene is left open where the match is weak. Size values are once, few and many counts, or a class for expanded clones, and some rows have none.

D | J | size | V | CDR3 | DNA
TRBD2 | TRBJ2-2 | - | TRBV11-2 | CASSRSGVIGELFF | TGTGCCAGCAGCCGTAGCGGGGTTATCGGGGAGCTGTTTTTT
- | TRBJ1-1 | - | TRBV7-3 | CASSPQGTSTEAFF | TGTGCCAGCAGCCCCCAGGGGACGTCTACTGAAGCTTTCTTT
TRBD2 | TRBJ2-3 | - | TRBV2 | CASNRLAGATDTQYF | TGTGCCAGCAATCGACTAGCGGGGGCCACAGATACGCAGTATTTT
- | TRBJ1-2 | - | TRBV18 | CASSPPVLGGGYTF | TGTGCCAGCTCACCACCGGTCCTAGGGGGTGGCTACACCTTC
TRBD1 | TRBJ2-7 | - | TRBV27 | CASSLSFGDRLSYEQYF | TGTGCCAGCAGTTTATCCTTTGGGGACAGGCTCTCCTACGAGCAGTACTTC
- | TRBJ1-2 | - | TRBV4-2 | CASSRYVEGYGYTF | TGTGCCAGCAGCCGCTATGTGGAGGGCTATGGCTACACCTTC
- | TRBJ1-2 | - | TRBV5-4 | CASSIWATVYGYTF | TGTGCCAGCAGCATTTGGGCCACCGTCTATGGCTACACCTTC
TRBD1 | TRBJ2-7 | - | TRBV7-9 | CASSLGVGDRKKSYEQYF | TGTGCCAGCAGCTTGGGCGTTGGGGACAGGAAAAAGTCCTACGAGCAGTACTTC
- | TRBJ2-2 | - | TRBV19 | CASAPLGGTGELFF | TGTGCCAGTGCCCCATTAGGAGGCACCGGGGAGCTGTTTTTT
TRBD1 | TRBJ1-2 | - | TRBV6-1 | CASSGGDRGSGWGGYTF | TGTGCCAGCAGTGGAGGGGACAGGGGATCTGGGTGGGGTGGCTACACCTTC
TRBD2 | TRBJ2-3 | - | TRBV7-3 | CASSLMGGGNTDTQYF | TGTGCCAGCAGCTTAATGGGCGGGGGGAACACAGATACGCAGTATTTT
- | TRBJ1-2 | - | TRBV15 | CATSRGGGYGYTF | TGTGCCACCAGCAGAGGAGGTGGCTATGGCTACACCTTC
- | TRBJ1-6 | - | TRBV7-9 | CASSRQSSYNSPLHF | TGTGCCAGCAGCCGACAGAGCTCCTATAATTCACCCCTCCACTTT
- | TRBJ1-5 | - | TRBV30 | CAWSVAGSSFSNQPQHF | TGTGCCTGGAGTGTTGCAGGGTCGAGTTTCAGCAATCAGCCCCAGCATTTT
- | TRBJ2-3 | - | TRBV4-3 | CASSLSSTDTQYF | TGCGCCAGCAGCCTCAGTAGCACAGATACGCAGTATTTT
TRBD2 | TRBJ2-3 | - | TRBV4-3 | CASSQRTSGGPDTQYF | TGCGCCAGCAGCCAGAGGACTAGCGGGGGGCCAGATACGCAGTATTTT
- | TRBJ1-6 | - | TRBV7-9 | CASRPTGRGSPLHF | TGTGCCAGCAGACCGACCGGGAGGGGTTCACCCCTCCACTTT
TRBD1 | TRBJ1-6 | - | TRBV6-2/TRBV6-3 | CASSWADRGSPLHF | TGTGCCAGCAGTTGGGCGGACAGGGGATCACCCCTCCACTTT
- | TRBJ1-1 | - | TRBV13 | CASSSVQGTQAFF | TGTGCCAGCAGCTCAGTCCAGGGTACCCAAGCTTTCTTT
- | TRBJ2-3 | once | TRBV7-2 | CASSLGYPTDTQYF | TGTGCCAGCAGCTTAGGCTATCCCACAGATACGCAGTATTTT
TRBD2 | TRBJ2-3 | - | TRBV5-4 | CASSRSGELTDTQYF | TGTGCCAGCAGTCGTAGCGGGGAGCTCACAGATACGCAGTATTTT
TRBD1 | TRBJ2-3 | once | TRBV19 | CASSDPGTGSVDTQYF | TGTGCCAGTAGCGACCCCGGGACAGGGTCGGTAGATACGCAGTATTTT
- | TRBJ2-3 | - | TRBV19 | CATRQSTDTQYF | TGTGCCACCAGGCAGAGCACAGATACGCAGTATTTT
- | TRBJ1-2 | - | TRBV6-1 | CASSEHNYGYTF | TGTGCCAGCAGTGAACACAATTATGGCTACACCTTC
- | TRBJ2-1 | - | TRBV6-6 | CASSFQYNEQFF | TGTGCCAGCAGTTTCCAGTACAATGAGCAGTTCTTC
TRBD1 | TRBJ2-7 | - | TRBV5-4 | CASSPTADRGREQYF | TGTGCCAGCAGCCCAACCGCGGACAGGGGGAGGGAGCAGTACTTC
- | TRBJ2-3 | - | TRBV7-9 | CASSPGLLMGDTQYF | TGTGCCAGCAGCCCGGGACTCCTCATGGGCGATACGCAGTATTTT
TRBD1 | TRBJ2-1 | - | TRBV6-5 | CASSTTGGTYNEQFF | TGTGCCAGCAGCACCACAGGGGGGACCTACAATGAGCAGTTCTTC